The clone carrying this T cell receptor beta chain was seen just once. Its antigen is currently unknown. V was shortened by 4 bases and J by 5 bases, with 20 bases between the two germline ends. CDR1 SEHNR and CDR2 FQNEAQ come from the germline V gene (reference sequence). CDR3 length equals 16 residues. The sample is drawn from a study of immune evolution from preneoplasia to lung adenocarcinoma. Broader study findings: From normal lung to invasive adenocarcinoma, top clone frequencies appeared to decrease.

The data were produced by immunoSEQ multiplex PCR, yet TCRdb's version contains in-frame clones alone and is incomplete. Of around 7,400 clones listed, roughly 77% are singletons. The sequence came from a person aged 70 to 85 with lung adenocarcinoma. Material: FFPE minimally invasive lung adenocarcinoma tissue. This chain connects TRBV7-9 to TRBJ2-5, with unresolved D. CDR3 sequence reads: CASSSAEPTGGETQYF. CDR3 coding DNA: TGTGCCAGCAGCTCCGCCGAACCGACGGGTGGTGAGACCCAGTACTTC.